This entry describes one T cell receptor beta chain. The data were taken from a study of regulatory T cells in long-lasting Graves disease. About the research overall: Over 5 years of antithyroid drugs with positive TSH receptor antibodies was taken to mean persistent Graves' disease.

To make TCR beta libraries, researchers used iRepertoire HTBI primers and Arm-PCR of CDR3 regions. TCRdb independently ran MiXCR on the multiplex PCR reads; one entry per CDR3 protein. The data contain a few hundred thousand distinct CDR3 sequences, approximately 25% of them seen just once; the ten biggest clones take up roughly a quarter. Time point denoted: persistent/refractory GD, antithyroid drugs over 5 years with positive TRAb. Extracted PBMC RNA gave rise to the TCR library. This clonotype was sampled from a woman in her 40s with Graves disease. The sample in question was peripheral blood mononuclear cells (PBMCs), obtained when the disease was refractory, from a patient treated with antithyroid drugs.

The chain's CDR3 is CASSLGSFLLLGNTIYF. The CDR3 nucleotides are TGTGCCAGCAGTTTGGGAAGTTTTCTGCTACTTGGAAACACCATATATTTT. V and J are TRBV12-3 or TRBV12-4 and TRBJ1-3; D is uncertain. This CDR3 has 17 residues. V lost 3 bases and J 3 bases, leaving 18 bases between the germline ends.